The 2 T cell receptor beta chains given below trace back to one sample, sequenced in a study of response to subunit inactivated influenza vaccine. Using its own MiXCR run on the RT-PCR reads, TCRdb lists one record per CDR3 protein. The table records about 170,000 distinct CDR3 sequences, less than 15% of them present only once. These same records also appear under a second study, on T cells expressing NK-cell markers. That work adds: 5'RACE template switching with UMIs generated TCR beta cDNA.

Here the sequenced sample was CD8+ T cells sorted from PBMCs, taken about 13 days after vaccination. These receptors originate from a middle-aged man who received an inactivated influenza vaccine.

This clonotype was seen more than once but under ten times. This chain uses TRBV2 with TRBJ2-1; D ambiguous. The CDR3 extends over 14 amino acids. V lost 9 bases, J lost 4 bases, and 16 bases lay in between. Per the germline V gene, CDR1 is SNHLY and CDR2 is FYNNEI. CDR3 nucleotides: TGTGCCAGTGGTCGAATCCCCTTATACAATGAGCAGTTCTTC. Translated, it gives CASGRIPLYNEQFF.

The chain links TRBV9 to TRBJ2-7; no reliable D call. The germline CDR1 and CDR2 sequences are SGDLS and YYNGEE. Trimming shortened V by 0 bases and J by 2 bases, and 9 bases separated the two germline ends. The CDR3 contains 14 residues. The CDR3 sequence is CASSVGVSTYEQYF. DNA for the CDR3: TGTGCCAGCAGCGTAGGGGTTTCGACCTACGAGCAGTACTTC.